Shown below are 30 T cell receptor beta chains from a single sample sequenced in a study of blood T cells in healthy people across ages. It was with a sample-barcoded 5' primer and a J-beta primer mix that a second PCR of roughly 7 to 12 cycles was run. TCRdb analysed the 5' RACE reads with MiXCR anew, one entry per CDR3 protein. The sample includes 750,000 to 850,000 distinct CDR3 sequences, around a quarter seen only once; the top ten take more than 3%. The same data also went into a second study, on T cells of mothers and their children.

Source material: blood. The receptor set was obtained from a boy aged 5-17 years in good health.

V gene TRBV10-2 combines with J gene TRBJ2-5; 7 nucleotides align to TRBD2. CDR3 length equals 13 residues. The V gene's germline CDR1 is WSHSY and CDR2 SAAADI. V was clipped by 6 bases and J by 5 bases; unmatched bases: 6. CDR3 bases: TGCGCCAGCAGGGGACTAACGTGGGAGACCCAGTACTTC. It yields the protein CASRGLTWETQYF.

This clonotype was detected a few times. The chain combines TRBV9 with TRBJ1-2, with a possible D match to TRBD1 (6 bases). The CDR3 length is 13 residues. The V end lost 6 bases, the J end lost 4 bases, and 13 bases lay between the germline ends. CDR1 and CDR2 from the germline V gene are SGDLS and YYNGEE. CDR3 in DNA: TGTGCCAGCACAACAGGGAAACCCTATGGCTACACCTTC. Translated: CASTTGKPYGYTF. Together with reference TRBV9 and TRBJ1-2, the CDR3 gives the full variable domain: DSGVTQTPKHLITATGQRVTLRCSPRSGDLSVYWYQQSLDQGLQFLIQYYNGEERAKGNILERFSAQQFPDLHSELNLSSLELGDSALYFCASTTGKPYGYTFGSGTRLTVV.

On this clonotype: A junction boundary mismatches the germline segment, possibly from a read error. The CDR3 sequence: CSAPLAASKFF. The CDR3 bases are TGCAGTGCCCCCCTGGCCGCAAGCAAGTTCTTC. The J gene is TRBJ2-5, the V gene TRBV20-1; D call uncertain. Germline CDR1 DFQATT, CDR2 SNEGSKA (reference sequence). The CDR3 is made up of 11 amino acids.

This clonotype was picked up a small number of times. The chain is built from TRBV6-1 and TRBJ2-6, with no clear D. V was cut by 0 bases and J by 3 bases, with 9 bases left in between. Per the germline V gene, CDR1 is MNHNS and CDR2 is SASEGT. The length of the CDR3 is 16 residues. CDR3 DNA: TGTGCCAGCAGTGAAGCCGCGTTACTTGGGGCCAACGTCCTGACTTTC. Translating it yields CASSEAALLGANVLTF.

This clonotype was seen a handful of times. The chain has TRBV20-1 and TRBJ1-1; D remains unclear. Trimming cost V 3 bases and J 4 bases, with 3 bases left between them. The CDR3 covers 10 residues. Germline-derived CDR1 and CDR2 are DFQATT and SNEGSKA (reference sequence). The CDR3 reads CSASITEAFF. The CDR3 coding sequence is TGCAGTGCTAGTATCACTGAAGCTTTCTTT.

This clonotype was seen more than once but under ten times. The V call is TRBV15, the J call TRBJ2-7; TRBD1 aligns across 9 bases. This CDR3 comprises 14 residues. From germline, CDR1 is LNHNV and CDR2 YYDKDF (reference sequence). The V gene end was trimmed by 5 bases and the J gene end by 2 bases; junction bases not matched to a gene: 4. The CDR3 is CATSPGQGPYEQYF. As DNA, the CDR3 is TGTGCCACCAGCCCGGGACAGGGTCCCTACGAGCAGTACTTC.

This clonotype was detected a few times. V usage is TRBV2 and J usage is TRBJ1-4; TRBD1 might be the D (5 bases). The V gene lost 6 bases and the J gene lost 4 bases, with 18 bases spanning the gap. The CDR3 consists of 16 residues. Germline V gives CDR1 SNHLY, CDR2 FYNNEI. In nucleotides, the CDR3 is TGTGCCAGCAGGAGGTCGACGACAGATAATAATGAAAAACTGTTTTTT. Amino acids: CASRRSTTDNNEKLFF.

This clonotype came up a few times. CDR3 region: CASSLGDSGTGELFF. CDR3 nucleotides: TGTGCCAGCAGTCTTGGGGACAGTGGGACCGGGGAGCTGTTTTTT. This chain joins TRBV27 and TRBJ2-2; 7 bases line up with TRBD1. With V trimmed by 5 bases and J by 5 bases, 8 bases remained unmatched. The CDR3 totals 15 residues. CDR1 is MNHEY and CDR2 is SMNVEV in the germline V gene (reference sequence).

This chain uses TRBV30 with TRBJ2-5, with 7 positions matching TRBD2. Gene TRBJ2-7 matches the end of the DNA better, so the J call may be wrong. Per germline, CDR1 GTSNPN and CDR2 SVGIG (reference sequence). This CDR3 comprises 14 residues. The CDR3 loop is CAWSVSGEGYEQYF. The CDR3 DNA reads TGTGCCTGGAGTGTCTCGGGGGAGGGCTACGAGCAGTACTTC.

V gene TRBV12-3 or TRBV12-4 combines with J gene TRBJ2-6, with D hard to call. The CDR3 has 15 residues. V was pared by 8 bases and J by 8 bases, with 19 bases between. DNA for the CDR3: TGTGCCAGCGCCGACACCGCCGTAGGGTCCAACGTCCTGACTTTC. It encodes CASADTAVGSNVLTF.

This chain links TRBV29-1 with TRBJ1-4; TRBD1 agrees at 7 bases. Trimming cost V 0 bases and J 8 bases; bases outside gene matches: 6. The germline V gene encodes CDR1 SQVTM and CDR2 ANQGSEA. The CDR3 spans 14 residues. CDR3 bases: TGCAGCGTTGAAGACTGGACAGGAGAAGAAAAACTGTTTTTT. Protein sequence: CSVEDWTGEEKLFF.

The V gene is TRBV7-2, the J gene TRBJ2-4; no clear D gene. Looked up from germline, CDR1 is SGHTA and CDR2 is FQGNSA. The CDR3 runs to 13 residues. The V end was cut by 1 base, the J end by 5 bases, with 6 bases between. The CDR3 spells CASSLGVQNIQYF. The CDR3 DNA reads TGTGCCAGCAGCTTAGGGGTTCAAAACATTCAGTACTTC.

V gene TRBV7-3 combines with J gene TRBJ2-1; possible D gene TRBD2, 5 bases. Between the trimmed V and J ends, which lost 2 bases and 2 bases, there was a span of 7 bases. The CDR3 extends over 14 amino acids. Germline V gene sequence: CDR1 SGHTA, CDR2 FQGTGA. CDR3 loop: CASSLSGAYNEQFF. CDR3 coding DNA: TGTGCCAGCAGCTTATCCGGGGCCTACAATGAGCAGTTCTTC.

This clonotype was detected a few times. The chain couples TRBV20-1 to TRBJ2-7, with D perhaps TRBD2 (5 bases). V dropped 3 bases and J dropped 6 bases, with 15 bases sitting between them. The CDR3 consists of 13 residues. In germline, CDR1 is DFQATT, CDR2 SNEGSKA (reference sequence). CDR3 residues: CSASRGVFSEQYF. The CDR3, as DNA: TGCAGTGCTAGCCGGGGAGTCTTTAGCGAGCAGTACTTC.

This clonotype was detected a few times. The chain joins TRBV5-1 to TRBJ2-2, with 9 bases aligning to TRBD1. The V gene's germline CDR1 is SGHRS and CDR2 YFSETQ. The V and J ends lost 3 bases and 5 bases, in that order; junction bases with no gene match: 2. The CDR3 runs to 14 residues. CDR3 protein: CASSWGQGTGELFF. The CDR3, as DNA: TGCGCCAGCAGCTGGGGACAGGGAACCGGGGAGCTGTTTTTT.

The chain joins TRBV9 to TRBJ1-6; possibly TRBD1 for D (6 bases). V dropped 0 bases and J dropped 8 bases, with 12 bases sitting between them. The germline CDR1 and CDR2 sequences are SGDLS and YYNGEE. The CDR3 is 15 amino acids. The CDR3 DNA follows: TGTGCCAGCAGCGTAGCTGGGGGCAACCATTCACCCCTCCACTTT. Translated, it gives CASSVAGGNHSPLHF.

V is TRBV20-1 and J is TRBJ1-1, with a weak D call TRBD1 (6 bases). Trimming took 1 base from V and 11 from J, leaving 20 bases between them. The CDR3 is 14 residues long. CDR1 is DFQATT, CDR2 SNEGSKA, per germline (reference sequence). The CDR3 loop reads CSARVSGGETTAFF. The CDR3, as DNA: TGCAGTGCTAGAGTGTCCGGGGGCGAGACCACTGCTTTCTTT.

The V and J genes are TRBV28 and TRBJ2-5; 9 bases are a match to TRBD1. With V trimmed by 5 bases and J by 11 bases, 12 bases remained unmatched. The germline gives CDR1 MDHEN, CDR2 SYDVKM. The CDR3 runs to 14 residues. The CDR3 nucleotides read TGTGCCAGCAGTGGGACAGGGTCCCGTCGAGAGCAGTACTTC. It specifies CASSGTGSRREQYF.

This clonotype was recorded only once. The chain uses TRBV6-1 and TRBJ1-6; D call uncertain. V was cut by 6 bases and J by 3 bases, with 12 bases left in between. CDR1 and CDR2 from the germline V gene are MNHNS and SASEGT. The CDR3 is made up of 15 amino acids. The CDR3 DNA is TGTGCCAGCAGCCCTCGGACCAACTATAATTCACCCCTCCACTTT. It yields the protein CASSPRTNYNSPLHF.

The count of this clonotype is one. The chain uses TRBV4-3 and TRBJ2-3, with 8 nucleotides matching TRBD1. The junction had 4 bases not matched to a gene; V was cut back by 1 base and J by 1 base. Germline V lookup: CDR1 LGHNA, CDR2 YSLEER. The CDR3 extends over 16 amino acids. CDR3 coding DNA: TGCGCCAGCAGCCAAGGACAGGGGACTGGCACAGATACGCAGTATTTT. It encodes CASSQGQGTGTDTQYF.

A few counts support this clonotype. J is TRBJ1-6 and V is TRBV9, with D possibly matching TRBD1 (5 bases). The CDR3 loop spans 13 amino acids. The ends were cut back, 3 bases at V and 13 bases at J, with 14 bases in the middle. Per the germline V gene, CDR1 is SGDLS and CDR2 is YYNGEE. The CDR3 loop reads CASSGGSQAPLHF. CDR3 sequence (DNA): TGTGCCAGCAGCGGGGGGTCTCAGGCTCCCCTCCACTTT.

The chain joins TRBV20-1 to TRBJ2-5; 8 nucleotides line up with TRBD1. CDR1 is DFQATT and CDR2 is SNEGSKA in the germline V gene (reference sequence). V was clipped by 6 bases and J by 5 bases; unmatched bases: 14. The length of the CDR3 is 15 residues. The chain's CDR3 is CSAQTGDGLGETQYF. CDR3 DNA: TGCAGTGCGCAGACAGGGGATGGATTAGGGGAGACCCAGTACTTC.

This clonotype was seen a few times. The CDR3 sequence is CASSQGDPYNEQFF. In nucleotides, the CDR3 is TGTGCCAGCAGCCAGGGAGACCCCTACAATGAGCAGTTCTTC. The rearrangement joins TRBV3-1 to TRBJ2-1; D may be TRBD2 (5 bases). This CDR3 is built from 14 residues. The V gene's germline CDR1 is LGHDT and CDR2 YNNKEL (reference sequence). V lost 3 bases to trimming and J lost 2 bases, with 8 bases between them.

The CDR3 is CASSRGSEQYF. CDR3 sequence (DNA): TGTGCCAGCAGTAGAGGGTCCGAGCAGTACTTC. The rearrangement joins TRBV6-2 or TRBV6-3 to TRBJ2-5; D is perhaps TRBD2 (5 bases). The end of the DNA is better explained by TRBJ2-7, so the J call may be wrong. Germline-derived CDR1 and CDR2 are MNHEY and SVGEGT. The CDR3 consists of 11 residues.

The chain uses TRBV7-2 and TRBJ2-3, with 10 bases fitting TRBD2. CDR1 is SGHTA and CDR2 is FQGNSA in the germline V gene. The CDR3 loop spans 16 amino acids. V was pared by 5 bases and J by 4 bases, with 9 bases of the junction left unmatched. The CDR3 DNA follows: TGTGCCAGCAGCATGCTAGCGGGAGTGGGTCCAGATACGCAGTATTTT. Its protein is CASSMLAGVGPDTQYF. The variable domain in full, completed from reference TRBV7-2 and TRBJ2-3, reads GAGVSQSPSNKVTEKGKDVELRCDPISGHTALYWYRQSLGQGLEFLIYFQGNSAPDKSGLPSDRFSAERTGGSVSTLTIQRTQQEDSAVYLCASSMLAGVGPDTQYFGPGTRLTVL.

CDR3 sequence reads: CASSRTSVSSYNEQFF. The CDR3 DNA reads TGTGCCAGCAGTCGTACTAGCGTGAGCTCCTACAATGAGCAGTTCTTC. The V and J genes are TRBV27 and TRBJ2-1; 7 positions agree with TRBD2. V shed 5 bases and J 0 bases; nucleotides not matched to a gene: 7. Looked up from germline, CDR1 is MNHEY and CDR2 is SMNVEV (reference sequence). CDR3 length: 16 amino acids.

The chain employs TRBV6-1 and TRBJ1-6, with D unresolved. Between the trimmed V and J ends, which lost 7 bases and 8 bases, there was a span of 15 bases. Per the germline V gene, CDR1 is MNHNS and CDR2 is SASEGT. This CDR3 is 14 amino acids long. The CDR3 protein is CASNSRWEDSPLHF. CDR3 bases: TGTGCCAGCAATTCGAGGTGGGAGGATTCACCCCTCCACTTT.

The gene calls are TRBV7-2 and TRBJ2-5; D is tentatively TRBD1 or TRBD2 (6 bases each). The CDR3 runs to 16 residues. V shed 5 bases and J shed 5 bases, with 21 bases lying between them. CDR1 and CDR2 from the germline V gene are SGHTA and FQGNSA. The chain's CDR3 is CASSPNGGGVGETQYF. The DNA of the CDR3 is TGTGCCAGCAGCCCCAACGGGGGCGGTGTAGGGGAGACCCAGTACTTC.

The chain has TRBV4-3 and TRBJ2-1, with TRBD1 matching 10 bases. CDR3 size: 15 residues. V lost 4 bases, J lost 6 bases, and 6 bases stayed unmatched. CDR1 is LGHNA and CDR2 is YSLEER in the germline V gene. CDR3 loop: CASSLGTGEANEQFF. CDR3 coding DNA: TGCGCCAGCAGCCTAGGGACAGGGGAGGCCAATGAGCAGTTCTTC.

This clonotype showed up just a few times. The rearrangement uses TRBV29-1 and TRBJ2-7; D is perhaps TRBD1 or TRBD2 (5 bases each). V was trimmed by 5 bases and J by 2 bases, leaving 10 bases between them. The CDR3 is made up of 12 amino acids. Germline CDR1 is SQVTM and CDR2 is ANQGSEA. The DNA for the CDR3 is TGCAGCGTTTGGGACGGAGCCTACGAGCAGTACTTC. Amino acids: CSVWDGAYEQYF.